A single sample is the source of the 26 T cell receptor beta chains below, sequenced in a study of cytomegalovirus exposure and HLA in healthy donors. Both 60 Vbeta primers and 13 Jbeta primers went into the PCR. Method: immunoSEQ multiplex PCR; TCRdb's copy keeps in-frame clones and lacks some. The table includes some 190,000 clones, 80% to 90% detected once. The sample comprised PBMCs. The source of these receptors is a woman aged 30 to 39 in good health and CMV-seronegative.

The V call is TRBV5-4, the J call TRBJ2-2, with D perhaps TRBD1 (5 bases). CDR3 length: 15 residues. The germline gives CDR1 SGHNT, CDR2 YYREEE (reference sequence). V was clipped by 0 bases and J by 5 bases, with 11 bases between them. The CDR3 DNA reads TGTGCCAGCAGCTTGGGACAGCAAATGACCGGGGAGCTGTTTTTT. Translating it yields CASSLGQQMTGELFF.

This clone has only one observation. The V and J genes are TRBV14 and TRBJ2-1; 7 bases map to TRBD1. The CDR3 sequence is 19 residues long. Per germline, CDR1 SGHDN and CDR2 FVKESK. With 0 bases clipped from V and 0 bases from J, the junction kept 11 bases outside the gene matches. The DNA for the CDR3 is TGTGCCAGCAGCCAAGATCTCGTTTCGGACAGGAGCTCCTACAATGAGCAGTTCTTC. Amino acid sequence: CASSQDLVSDRSSYNEQFF.

CDR3 nucleotides: TGTGCCAGCAGTGAACTACTAGCGGGGAATGAGCAGTTCTTC. Amino acids: CASSELLAGNEQFF. The gene calls are TRBV2 and TRBJ2-1; 10 bases are shared with TRBD2. Germline CDR1 reads SNHLY; CDR2 reads FYNNEI. This CDR3 is 14 amino acids long. V dropped 2 bases and J dropped 7; count of bases not matched to a gene: 2.

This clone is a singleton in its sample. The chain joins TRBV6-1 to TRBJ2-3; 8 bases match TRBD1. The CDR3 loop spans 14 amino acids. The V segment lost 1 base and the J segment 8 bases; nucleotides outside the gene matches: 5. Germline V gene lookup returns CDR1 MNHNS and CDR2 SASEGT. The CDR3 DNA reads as TGTGCCAGCAGTGAAGACAGGGGGTTGGTTACGCAGTATTTT. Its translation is CASSEDRGLVTQYF.

CDR3 in DNA: TGTGCCAGCAGCCAGGAAACTAGCGGGGGGTTATGGGAGCAGTACTTC. It translates to CASSQETSGGLWEQYF. The chain links TRBV7-8 to TRBJ2-7, with 12 bases that match TRBD2. This CDR3 is built from 16 residues. The germline V gene encodes CDR1 SGHVS and CDR2 FQNEAQ. V lost 5 bases, J lost 7 bases, and 12 bases stayed unmatched.

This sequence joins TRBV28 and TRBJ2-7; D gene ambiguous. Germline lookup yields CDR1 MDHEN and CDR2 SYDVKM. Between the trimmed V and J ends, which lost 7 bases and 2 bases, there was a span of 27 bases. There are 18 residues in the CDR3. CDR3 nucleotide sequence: TGTGCCAGCACCTCCTCGTTTATTGGCGGAGCAGAACCCTACGAGCAGTACTTC. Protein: CASTSSFIGGAEPYEQYF.

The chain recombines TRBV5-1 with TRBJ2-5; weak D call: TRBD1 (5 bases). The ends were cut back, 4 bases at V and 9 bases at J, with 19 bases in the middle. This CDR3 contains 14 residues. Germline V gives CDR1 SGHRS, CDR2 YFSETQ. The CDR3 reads CASSPDGGALAQYF. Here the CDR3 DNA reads TGCGCCAGCAGCCCCGACGGTGGGGCGTTGGCCCAGTACTTC.

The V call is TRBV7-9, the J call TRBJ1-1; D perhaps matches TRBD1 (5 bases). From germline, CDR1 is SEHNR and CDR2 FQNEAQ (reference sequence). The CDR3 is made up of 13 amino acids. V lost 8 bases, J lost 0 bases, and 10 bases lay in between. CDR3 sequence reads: CASGDSVNTEAFF. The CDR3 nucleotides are TGTGCCAGCGGAGACAGCGTGAACACTGAAGCTTTCTTT.

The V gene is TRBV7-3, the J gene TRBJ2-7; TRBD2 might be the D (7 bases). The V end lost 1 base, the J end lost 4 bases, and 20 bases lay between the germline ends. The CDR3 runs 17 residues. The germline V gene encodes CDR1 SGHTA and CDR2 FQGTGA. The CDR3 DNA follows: TGTGCCAGCAGCTTAAGGTTAGGGGGGGGCTTTTTTTACGAGCAGTACTTC. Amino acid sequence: CASSLRLGGGFFYEQYF.

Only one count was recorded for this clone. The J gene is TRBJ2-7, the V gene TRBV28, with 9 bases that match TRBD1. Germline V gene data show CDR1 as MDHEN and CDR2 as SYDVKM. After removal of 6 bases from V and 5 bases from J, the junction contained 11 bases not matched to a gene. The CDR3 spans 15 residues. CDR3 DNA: TGTGCCAGCAGGGGGATGGGGACAGGGAACGACGAGCAGTACTTC. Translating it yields CASRGMGTGNDEQYF.

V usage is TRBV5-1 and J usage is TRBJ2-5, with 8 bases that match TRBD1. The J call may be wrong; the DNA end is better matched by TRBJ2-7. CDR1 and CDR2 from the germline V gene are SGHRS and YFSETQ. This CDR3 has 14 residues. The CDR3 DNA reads TGCGCCAGCAGCTCCGGGACAGGAGACTACGAGCAGTACTTC. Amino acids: CASSSGTGDYEQYF.

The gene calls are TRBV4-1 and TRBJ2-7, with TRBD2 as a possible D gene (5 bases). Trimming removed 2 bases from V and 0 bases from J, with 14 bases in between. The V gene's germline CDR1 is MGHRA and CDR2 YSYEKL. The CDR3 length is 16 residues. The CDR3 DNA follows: TGCGCCAGCAGCCAACAGGAGGTAGCTTCCTCCTACGAGCAGTACTTC. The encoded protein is CASSQQEVASSYEQYF.

CDR3 sequence reads: CASRWGGSGELFF. CDR3 in DNA: TGTGCCAGCAGGTGGGGGGGGAGCGGGGAGCTGTTTTTT. The V gene is TRBV28, the J gene TRBJ2-2; 7 bases match TRBD2. V was pared by 6 bases and J by 7 bases, with 5 bases of the junction left unmatched. CDR1 and CDR2 from the germline V gene are MDHEN and SYDVKM. The CDR3 is made up of 13 amino acids. Combining the CDR3 with reference TRBV28 and TRBJ2-2 gives the whole variable domain DVKVTQSSRYLVKRTGEKVFLECVQDMDHENMFWYRQDPGLGLRLIYFSYDVKMKEKGDIPEGYSVSREKKERFSLILESASTNQTSMYLCASRWGGSGELFFGEGSRLTVL.

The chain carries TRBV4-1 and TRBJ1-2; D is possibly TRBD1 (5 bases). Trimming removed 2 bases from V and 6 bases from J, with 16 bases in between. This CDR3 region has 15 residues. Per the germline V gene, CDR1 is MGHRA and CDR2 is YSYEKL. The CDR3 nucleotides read TGCGCCAGCAGCCAACAGATTGCAGGGTGGGATGGCTACACCTTC. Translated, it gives CASSQQIAGWDGYTF.

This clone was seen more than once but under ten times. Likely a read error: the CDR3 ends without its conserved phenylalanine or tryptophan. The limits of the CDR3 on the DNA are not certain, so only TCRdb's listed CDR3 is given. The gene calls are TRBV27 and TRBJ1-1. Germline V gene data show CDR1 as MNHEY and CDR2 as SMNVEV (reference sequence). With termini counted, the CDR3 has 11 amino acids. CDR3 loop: CASSSPSPQAT.

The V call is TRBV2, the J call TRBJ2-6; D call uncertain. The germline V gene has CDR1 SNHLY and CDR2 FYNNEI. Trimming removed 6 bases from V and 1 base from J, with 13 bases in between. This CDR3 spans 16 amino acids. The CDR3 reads CASSERALSGANVLTF. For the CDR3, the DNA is TGTGCCAGCAGCGAGCGAGCCTTATCTGGGGCCAACGTCCTGACTTTC.

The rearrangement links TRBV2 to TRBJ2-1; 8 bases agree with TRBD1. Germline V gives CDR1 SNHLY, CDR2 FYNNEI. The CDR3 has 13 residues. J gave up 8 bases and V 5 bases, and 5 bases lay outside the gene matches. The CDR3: CASSSDRGDEQFF. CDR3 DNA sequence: TGTGCCAGCAGTTCCGACAGGGGTGATGAGCAGTTCTTC. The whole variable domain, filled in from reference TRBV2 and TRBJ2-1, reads EPEVTQTPSHQVTQMGQEVILRCVPISNHLYFYWYRQILGQKVEFLVSFYNNEISEKSEIFDDQFSVERPDGSNFTLKIRSTKLEDSAMYFCASSSDRGDEQFFGPGTRLTVL.

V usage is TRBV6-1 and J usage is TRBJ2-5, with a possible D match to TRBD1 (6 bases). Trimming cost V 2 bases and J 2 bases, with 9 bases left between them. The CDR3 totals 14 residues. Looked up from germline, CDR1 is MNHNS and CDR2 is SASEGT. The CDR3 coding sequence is TGTGCCAGCAGTGAACTTGGGACACAAGAGACCCAGTACTTC. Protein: CASSELGTQETQYF.

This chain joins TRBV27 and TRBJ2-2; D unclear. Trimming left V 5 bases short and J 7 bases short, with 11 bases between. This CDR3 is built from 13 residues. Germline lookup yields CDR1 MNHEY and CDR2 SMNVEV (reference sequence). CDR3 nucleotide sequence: TGTGCCAGCAGTCCCCGCGGTTACGGGGAGCTGTTTTTT. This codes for CASSPRGYGELFF.

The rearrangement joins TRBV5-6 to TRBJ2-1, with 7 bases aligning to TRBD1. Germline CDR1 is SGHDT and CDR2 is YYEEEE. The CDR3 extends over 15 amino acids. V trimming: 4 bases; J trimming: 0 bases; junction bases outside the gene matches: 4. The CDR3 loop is CASSRDRLSYNEQFF. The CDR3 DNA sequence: TGTGCCAGCAGCCGGGACAGACTCTCCTACAATGAGCAGTTCTTC.

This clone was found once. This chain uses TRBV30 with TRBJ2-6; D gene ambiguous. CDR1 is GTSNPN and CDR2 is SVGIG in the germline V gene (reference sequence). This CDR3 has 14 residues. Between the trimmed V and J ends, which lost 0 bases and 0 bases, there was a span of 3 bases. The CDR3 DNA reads TGTGCCTGGAGTGTCCTCTCTGGGGCCAACGTCCTGACTTTC. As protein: CAWSVLSGANVLTF. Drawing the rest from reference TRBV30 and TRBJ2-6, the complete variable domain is SQTIHQWPATLVQPVGSPLSLECTVEGTSNPNLYWYRQAAGRGLQLLFYSVGIGQISSEVPQNLSASRPQDRQFILSSKKLLLSDSGFYLCAWSVLSGANVLTFGAGSRLTVL.

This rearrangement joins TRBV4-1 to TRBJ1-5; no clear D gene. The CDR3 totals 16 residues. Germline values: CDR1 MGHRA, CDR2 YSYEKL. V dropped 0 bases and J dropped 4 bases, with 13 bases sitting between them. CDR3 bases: TGCGCCAGCAGCCAAGAAGATAGAGGGCCGAATCAGCCCCAGCATTTT. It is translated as CASSQEDRGPNQPQHF.

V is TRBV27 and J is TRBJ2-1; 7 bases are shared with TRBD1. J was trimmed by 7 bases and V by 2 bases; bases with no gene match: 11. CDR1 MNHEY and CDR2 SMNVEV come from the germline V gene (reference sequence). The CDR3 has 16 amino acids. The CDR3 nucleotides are TGTGCCAGCAGTTTACGTCGACAGGGAACCTGGAATGAGCAGTTCTTC. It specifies CASSLRRQGTWNEQFF.

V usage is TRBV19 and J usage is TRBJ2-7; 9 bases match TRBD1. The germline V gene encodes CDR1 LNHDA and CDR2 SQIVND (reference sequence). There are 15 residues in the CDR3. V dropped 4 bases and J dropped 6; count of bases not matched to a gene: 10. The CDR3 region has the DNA TGTGCCAGTAGTAGGGCGGGACAGGGAAGGGGCGAGCAGTACTTC. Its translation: CASSRAGQGRGEQYF.

This CDR3 reads CASSDERQETQYF. The CDR3 region has the DNA TGTGCCAGCAGTGATGAGAGACAAGAGACCCAGTACTTC. The chain uses TRBV2 and TRBJ2-5; D unclear. The CDR3 spans 13 residues. Per the germline V gene, CDR1 is SNHLY and CDR2 is FYNNEI. V dropped 3 bases and J dropped 2 bases, with 7 bases sitting between them.

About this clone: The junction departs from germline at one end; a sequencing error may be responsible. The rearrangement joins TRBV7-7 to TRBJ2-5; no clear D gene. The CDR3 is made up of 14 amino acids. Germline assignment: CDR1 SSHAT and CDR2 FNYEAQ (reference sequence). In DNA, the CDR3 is TGTGCTAGCAGCGCAGCTAGGTCGGGAGAGACCCAGTACTTC. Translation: CASSAARSGETQYF.